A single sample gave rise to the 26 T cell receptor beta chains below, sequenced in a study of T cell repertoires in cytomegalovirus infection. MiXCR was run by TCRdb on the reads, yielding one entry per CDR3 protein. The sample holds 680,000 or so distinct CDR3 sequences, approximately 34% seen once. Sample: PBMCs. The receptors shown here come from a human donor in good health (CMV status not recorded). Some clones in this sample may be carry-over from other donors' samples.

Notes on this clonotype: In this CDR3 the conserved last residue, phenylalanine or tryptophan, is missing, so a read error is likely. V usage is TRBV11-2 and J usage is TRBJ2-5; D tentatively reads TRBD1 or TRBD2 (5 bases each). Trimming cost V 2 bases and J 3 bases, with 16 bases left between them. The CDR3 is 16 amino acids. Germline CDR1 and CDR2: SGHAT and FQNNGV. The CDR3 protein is CASSLLPGTIKETQYL. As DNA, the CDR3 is TGTGCCAGCAGCTTACTGCCAGGGACCATAAAAGAGACCCAGTACTTA.

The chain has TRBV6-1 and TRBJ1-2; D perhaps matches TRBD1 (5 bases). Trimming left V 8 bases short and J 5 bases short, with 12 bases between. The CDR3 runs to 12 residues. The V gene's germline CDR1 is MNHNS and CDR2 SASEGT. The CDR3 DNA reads TGTGCCAGCCTATCAACAGGATATGGCTACACCTTC. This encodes CASLSTGYGYTF.

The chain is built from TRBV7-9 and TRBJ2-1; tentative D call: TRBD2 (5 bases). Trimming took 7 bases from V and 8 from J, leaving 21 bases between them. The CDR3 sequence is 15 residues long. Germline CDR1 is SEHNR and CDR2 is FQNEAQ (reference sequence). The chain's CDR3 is CASNTRRAGVDEQFF. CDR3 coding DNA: TGTGCCAGCAACACCCGGCGGGCGGGTGTGGATGAGCAGTTCTTC.

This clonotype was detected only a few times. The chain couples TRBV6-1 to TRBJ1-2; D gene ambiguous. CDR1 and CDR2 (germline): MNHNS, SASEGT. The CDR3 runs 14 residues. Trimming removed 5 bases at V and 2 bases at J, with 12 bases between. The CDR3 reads CASSQPGYNYGYTF. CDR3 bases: TGTGCCAGCAGTCAACCGGGATACAACTATGGCTACACCTTC.

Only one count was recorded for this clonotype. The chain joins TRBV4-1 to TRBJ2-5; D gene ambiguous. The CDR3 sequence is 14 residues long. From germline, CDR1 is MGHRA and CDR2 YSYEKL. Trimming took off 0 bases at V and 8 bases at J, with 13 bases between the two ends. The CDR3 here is CASSQEFPGRTQYF. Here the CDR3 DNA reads TGCGCCAGCAGCCAAGAGTTCCCTGGCAGAACCCAGTACTTC.

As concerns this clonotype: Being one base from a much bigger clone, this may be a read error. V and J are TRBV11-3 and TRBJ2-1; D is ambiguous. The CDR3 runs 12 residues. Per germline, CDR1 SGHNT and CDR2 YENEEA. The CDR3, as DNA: TGTGCCAGCAGCTTAGATTATGATGATCAGTTCTTC. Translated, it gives CASSLDYDDQFF.

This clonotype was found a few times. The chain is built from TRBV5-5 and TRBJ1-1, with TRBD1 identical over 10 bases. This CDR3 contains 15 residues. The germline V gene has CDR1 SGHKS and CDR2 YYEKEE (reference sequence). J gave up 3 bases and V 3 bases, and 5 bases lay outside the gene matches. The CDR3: CASSWRTGGDTEAFF. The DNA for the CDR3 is TGTGCCAGCAGCTGGAGGACAGGGGGTGACACTGAAGCTTTCTTT.

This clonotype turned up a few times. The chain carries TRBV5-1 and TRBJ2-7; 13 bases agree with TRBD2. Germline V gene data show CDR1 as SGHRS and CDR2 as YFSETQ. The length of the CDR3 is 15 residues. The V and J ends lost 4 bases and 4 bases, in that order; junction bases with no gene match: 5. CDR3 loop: CASSVSGLAGYEQYF. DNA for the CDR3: TGCGCCAGCAGCGTCTCGGGACTAGCGGGATACGAGCAGTACTTC.

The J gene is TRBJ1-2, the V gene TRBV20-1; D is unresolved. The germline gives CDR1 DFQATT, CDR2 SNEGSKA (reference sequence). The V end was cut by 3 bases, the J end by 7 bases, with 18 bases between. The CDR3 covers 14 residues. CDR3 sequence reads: CSASDISIEPGYTF. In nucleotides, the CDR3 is TGCAGTGCTAGTGACATCTCCATTGAGCCTGGCTACACCTTC.

The CDR3 region has the DNA TGTGCCAGCAGCTTGGAGACTTTAAGCTCCTACGAGCAGTACTTC. Protein sequence: CASSLETLSSYEQYF. This rearrangement joins TRBV5-5 to TRBJ2-7; D call uncertain. CDR1 and CDR2 (germline): SGHKS, YYEKEE (reference sequence). V dropped 0 bases and J dropped 0 bases, with 10 bases sitting between them. There are 15 residues in the CDR3.

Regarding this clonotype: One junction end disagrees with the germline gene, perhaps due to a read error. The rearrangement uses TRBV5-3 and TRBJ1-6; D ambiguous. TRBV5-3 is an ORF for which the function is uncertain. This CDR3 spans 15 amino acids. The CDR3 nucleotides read TGTGCCAGCAGCTTGGAGGCACGAGGGAATTCACCCCTCCACTTT. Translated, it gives CASSLEARGNSPLHF.

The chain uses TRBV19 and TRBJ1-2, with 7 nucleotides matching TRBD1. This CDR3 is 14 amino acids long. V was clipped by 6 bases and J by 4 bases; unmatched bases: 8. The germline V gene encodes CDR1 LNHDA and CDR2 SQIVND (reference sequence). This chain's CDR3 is CASSDSGQVYGYTF. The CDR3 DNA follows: TGTGCCAGTAGCGATTCAGGACAGGTCTATGGCTACACCTTC.

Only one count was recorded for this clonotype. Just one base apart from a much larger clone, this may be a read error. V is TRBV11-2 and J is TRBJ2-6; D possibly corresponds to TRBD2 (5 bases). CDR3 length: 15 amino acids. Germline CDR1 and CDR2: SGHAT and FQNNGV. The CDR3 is CDSSRYGAGANVLTF. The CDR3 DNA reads TGTGACAGCAGCCGTTACGGGGCTGGGGCCAACGTCCTGACTTTC.

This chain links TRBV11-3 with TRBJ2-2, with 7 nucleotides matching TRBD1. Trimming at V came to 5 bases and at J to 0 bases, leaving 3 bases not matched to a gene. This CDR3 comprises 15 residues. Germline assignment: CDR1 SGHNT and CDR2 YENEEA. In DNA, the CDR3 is TGTGCCAGCAGCATGACAGGGTCGAACACCGGGGAGCTGTTTTTT. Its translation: CASSMTGSNTGELFF.

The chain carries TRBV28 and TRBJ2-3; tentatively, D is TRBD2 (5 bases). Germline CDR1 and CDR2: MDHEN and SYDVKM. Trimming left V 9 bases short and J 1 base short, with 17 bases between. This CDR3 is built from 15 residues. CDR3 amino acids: CASSSPGRGTDTQYF. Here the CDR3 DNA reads TGTGCCAGTTCGTCCCCCGGGCGGGGCACAGATACGCAGTATTTT.

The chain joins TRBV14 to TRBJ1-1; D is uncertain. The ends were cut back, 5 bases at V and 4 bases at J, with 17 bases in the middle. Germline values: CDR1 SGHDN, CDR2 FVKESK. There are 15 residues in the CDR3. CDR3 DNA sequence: TGTGCCAGCAGCGGGCCGGCACTACTGGGCACTGAAGCTTTCTTT. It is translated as CASSGPALLGTEAFF.

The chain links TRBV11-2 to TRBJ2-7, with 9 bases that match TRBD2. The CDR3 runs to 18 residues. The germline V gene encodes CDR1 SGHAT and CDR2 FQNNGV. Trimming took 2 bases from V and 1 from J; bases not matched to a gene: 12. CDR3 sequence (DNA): TGTGCCAGCAGCTTAACAGTCAGGCCGGGACTAGCATCCTACGAGCAGTACTTC. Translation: CASSLTVRPGLASYEQYF.

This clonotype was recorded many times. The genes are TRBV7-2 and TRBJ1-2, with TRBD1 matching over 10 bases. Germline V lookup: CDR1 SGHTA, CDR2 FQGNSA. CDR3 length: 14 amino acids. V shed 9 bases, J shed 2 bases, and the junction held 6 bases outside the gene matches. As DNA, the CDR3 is TGTGCCAGTGGTACGGGACAGGGGAACTATGGCTACACCTTC. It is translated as CASGTGQGNYGYTF.

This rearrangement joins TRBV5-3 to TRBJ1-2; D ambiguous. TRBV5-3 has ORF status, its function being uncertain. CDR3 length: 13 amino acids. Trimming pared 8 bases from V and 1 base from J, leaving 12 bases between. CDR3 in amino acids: CASSQGDNYGYTF. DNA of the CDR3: TGTGCCAGCAGCCAAGGAGATAACTATGGCTACACCTTC.

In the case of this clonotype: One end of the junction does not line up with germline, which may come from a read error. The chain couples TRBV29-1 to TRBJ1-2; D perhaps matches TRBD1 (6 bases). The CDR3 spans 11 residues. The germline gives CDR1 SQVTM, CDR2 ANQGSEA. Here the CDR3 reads CSVEDLGGPAF. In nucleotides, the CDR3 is TGCAGCGTTGAAGATCTGGGGGGGCCTGCCTTC.

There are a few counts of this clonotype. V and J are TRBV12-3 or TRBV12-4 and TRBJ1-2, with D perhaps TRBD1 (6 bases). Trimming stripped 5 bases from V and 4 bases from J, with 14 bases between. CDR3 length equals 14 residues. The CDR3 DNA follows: TGTGCCAGCAGTGGTGGACAGAGCCTCTATGGCTACACCTTC. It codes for CASSGGQSLYGYTF.

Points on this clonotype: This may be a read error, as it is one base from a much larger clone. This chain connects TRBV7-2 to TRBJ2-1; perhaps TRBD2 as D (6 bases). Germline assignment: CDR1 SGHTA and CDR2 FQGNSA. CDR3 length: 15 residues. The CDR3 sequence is CASSLVPGVDNEQLF. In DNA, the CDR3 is TGTGCCAGCAGCTTAGTTCCGGGAGTGGACAATGAGCAGTTGTTC. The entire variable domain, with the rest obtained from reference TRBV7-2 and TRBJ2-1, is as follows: GAGVSQSPSNKVTEKGKDVELRCDPISGHTALYWYRQSLGQGLEFLIYFQGNSAPDKSGLPSDRFSAERTGGSVSTLTIQRTQQEDSAVYLCASSLVPGVDNEQLFGPGTRLTVL.

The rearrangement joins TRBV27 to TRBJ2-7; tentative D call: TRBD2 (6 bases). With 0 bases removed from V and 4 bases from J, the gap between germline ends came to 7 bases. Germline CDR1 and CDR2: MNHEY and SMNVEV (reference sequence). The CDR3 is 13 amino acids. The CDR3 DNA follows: TGTGCCAGCAGTTTATCGCGGGAATACGAGCAGTACTTC. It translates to CASSLSREYEQYF.

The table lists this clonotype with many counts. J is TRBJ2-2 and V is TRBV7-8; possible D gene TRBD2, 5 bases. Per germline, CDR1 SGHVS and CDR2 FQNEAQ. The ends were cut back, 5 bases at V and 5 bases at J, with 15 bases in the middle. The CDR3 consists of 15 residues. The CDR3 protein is CASSPRGSTTGELFF. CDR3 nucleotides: TGTGCCAGCAGCCCCCGAGGGAGTACTACCGGGGAGCTGTTTTTT. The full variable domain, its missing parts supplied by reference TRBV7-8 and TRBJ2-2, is GAGVSQSPRYKVAKRGQDVALRCDPISGHVSLFWYQQALGQGPEFLTYFQNEAQLDKSGLPSDRFFAERPEGSVSTLKIQRTQQEDSAVYLCASSPRGSTTGELFFGEGSRLTVL.

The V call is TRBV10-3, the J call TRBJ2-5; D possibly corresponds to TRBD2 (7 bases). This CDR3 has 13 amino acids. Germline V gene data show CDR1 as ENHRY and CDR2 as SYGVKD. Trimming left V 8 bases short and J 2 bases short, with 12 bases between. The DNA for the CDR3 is TGTGCCATCGCCCGGGGGGCTCAAGAGACCCAGTACTTC. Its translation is CAIARGAQETQYF.

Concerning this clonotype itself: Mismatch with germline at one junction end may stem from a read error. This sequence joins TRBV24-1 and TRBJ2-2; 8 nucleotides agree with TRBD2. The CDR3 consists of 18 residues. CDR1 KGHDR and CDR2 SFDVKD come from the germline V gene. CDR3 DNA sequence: TGTGCCACCAGTGATTTGCCGGGGGGGACTACGAAAACCGGGGAGCTGTTTTTT. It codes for CATSDLPGGTTKTGELFF.